Described below is a single TCR beta chain sequence and its context. The sample comes from a study of blood T cell repertoires in COVID-19. On the study more broadly: Sites in the United States, Italy and Spain provided acute and convalescent COVID-19 samples. PBMCs, B-cell-depleted T cells, or T cells were the source of the cDNA or gDNA that made up the material.

In the original workflow: Using reference gene primer amplification, nucleated cell counts were estimated. Data came from immunoSEQ multiplex PCR; TCRdb stores just in-frame clones and leaves some out. Clonal size and the V and J genes are those of that table, whereas D and trimming came from the DNA. The sample includes under 150,000 clones, about 75% seen only once; the top ten take over 15%. Germline assignment: CDR1 LGHDT and CDR2 YNNKEL (reference sequence). V gave up 4 bases and J gave up 6 bases, with 9 bases separating them. CDR3 length: 13 residues. V usage is TRBV3-1 (or the pseudogene TRBV3-2) and J usage is TRBJ1-4; D unresolved. The origin of this receptor is a man older than 75 with acute or convalescent COVID-19. Sequencing input: peripheral blood. CDR3 region: CASSLVRDEKLFF. In DNA, the CDR3 is TGTGCCAGCAGCCTAGTTAGAGATGAAAAACTGTTTTTT.